The present TCR beta chain was sequenced within a study of regulatory T cells. Per the germline V gene, CDR1 is SEHNR and CDR2 is FQNEAQ (reference sequence). The CDR3 runs 13 residues. The V and J ends lost 2 bases and 5 bases respectively, with 10 bases between them. Whole-study results and caveats: Skewed V and J usage and few unique V-J pairs marked patient repertoires, most in Tregs. In CD3G-deficient patients, conventional CD4+ T cells were enriched for hydrophobic CDR3 residues at positions 6 and 7.

The primer mix had 52 TRBV and 13 TRBJ primers. TCRdb's table, derived via immunoSEQ multiplex PCR, lists solely in-frame clones and lacks some. The sample holds fewer than 20,000 clones; around 83% are singletons and the top ten take less than 9.5%. Patients aged 2 to 39 years had fewer naive T cells. This clone was seen a single time. Its target is not known. The origin of this receptor is a person aged 25 to 39 with CD3G deficiency. Sequencing was carried out using conventional CD4+ T cells sorted from blood. The rearrangement joins TRBV7-9 to TRBJ2-7; D not certain. CDR3 in amino acids: CASSLNGAHEQYF. For the CDR3, the DNA is TGTGCCAGCAGCTTAAACGGAGCCCACGAGCAGTACTTC.